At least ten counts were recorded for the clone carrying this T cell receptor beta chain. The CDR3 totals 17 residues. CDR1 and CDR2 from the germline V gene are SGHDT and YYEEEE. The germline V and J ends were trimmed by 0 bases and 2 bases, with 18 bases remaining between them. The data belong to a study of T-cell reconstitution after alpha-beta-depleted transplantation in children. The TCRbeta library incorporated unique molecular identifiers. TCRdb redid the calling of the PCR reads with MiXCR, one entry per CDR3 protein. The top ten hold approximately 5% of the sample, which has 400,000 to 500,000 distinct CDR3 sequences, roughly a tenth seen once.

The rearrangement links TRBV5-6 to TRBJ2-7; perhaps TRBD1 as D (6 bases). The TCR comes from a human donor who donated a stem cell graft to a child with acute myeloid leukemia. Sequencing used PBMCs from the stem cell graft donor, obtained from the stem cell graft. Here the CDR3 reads CASSLAETGWRTYEQYF. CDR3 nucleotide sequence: TGTGCCAGCAGCTTGGCCGAAACAGGGTGGCGGACCTACGAGCAGTACTTC.